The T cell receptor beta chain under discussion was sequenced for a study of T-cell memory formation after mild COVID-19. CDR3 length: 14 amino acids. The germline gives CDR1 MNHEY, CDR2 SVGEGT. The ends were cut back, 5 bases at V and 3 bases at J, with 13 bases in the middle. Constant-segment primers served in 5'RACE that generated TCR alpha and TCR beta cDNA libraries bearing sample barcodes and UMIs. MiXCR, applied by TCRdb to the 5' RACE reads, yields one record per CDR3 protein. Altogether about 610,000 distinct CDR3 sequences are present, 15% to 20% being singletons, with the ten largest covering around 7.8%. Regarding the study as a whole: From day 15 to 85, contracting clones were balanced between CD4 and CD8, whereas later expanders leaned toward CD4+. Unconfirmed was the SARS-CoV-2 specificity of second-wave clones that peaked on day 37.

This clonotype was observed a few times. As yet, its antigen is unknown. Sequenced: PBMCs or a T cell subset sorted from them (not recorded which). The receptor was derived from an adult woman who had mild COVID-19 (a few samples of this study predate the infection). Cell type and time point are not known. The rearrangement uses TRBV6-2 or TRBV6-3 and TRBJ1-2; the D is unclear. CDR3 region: CASSTGLIDYGYTF. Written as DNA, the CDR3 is TGTGCCAGCAGTACCGGACTGATCGACTATGGCTACACCTTC.